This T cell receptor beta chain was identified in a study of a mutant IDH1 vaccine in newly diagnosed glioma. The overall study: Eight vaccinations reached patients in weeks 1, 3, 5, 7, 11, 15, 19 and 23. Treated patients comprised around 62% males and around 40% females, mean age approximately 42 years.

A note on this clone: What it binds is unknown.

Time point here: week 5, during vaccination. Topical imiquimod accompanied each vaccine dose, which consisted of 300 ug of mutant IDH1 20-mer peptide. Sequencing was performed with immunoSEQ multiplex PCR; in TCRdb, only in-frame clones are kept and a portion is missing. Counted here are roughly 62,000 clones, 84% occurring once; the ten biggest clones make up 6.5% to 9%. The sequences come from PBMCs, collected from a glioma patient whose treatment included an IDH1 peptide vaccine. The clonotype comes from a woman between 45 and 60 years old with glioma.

In nucleotides, the CDR3 is TGTGCCAGCACCGGACAGGCTACCTCCTACGAGCAGTACTTC. Amino acids: CASTGQATSYEQYF. The V call is TRBV6-6, the J call TRBJ2-7; 7 bases map to TRBD1. Germline CDR1 is MNHNY and CDR2 is SVGAGI (reference sequence). The trim removed 7 bases at V and 0 bases at J, leaving 6 bases unmatched. The CDR3 sequence is 14 residues long.